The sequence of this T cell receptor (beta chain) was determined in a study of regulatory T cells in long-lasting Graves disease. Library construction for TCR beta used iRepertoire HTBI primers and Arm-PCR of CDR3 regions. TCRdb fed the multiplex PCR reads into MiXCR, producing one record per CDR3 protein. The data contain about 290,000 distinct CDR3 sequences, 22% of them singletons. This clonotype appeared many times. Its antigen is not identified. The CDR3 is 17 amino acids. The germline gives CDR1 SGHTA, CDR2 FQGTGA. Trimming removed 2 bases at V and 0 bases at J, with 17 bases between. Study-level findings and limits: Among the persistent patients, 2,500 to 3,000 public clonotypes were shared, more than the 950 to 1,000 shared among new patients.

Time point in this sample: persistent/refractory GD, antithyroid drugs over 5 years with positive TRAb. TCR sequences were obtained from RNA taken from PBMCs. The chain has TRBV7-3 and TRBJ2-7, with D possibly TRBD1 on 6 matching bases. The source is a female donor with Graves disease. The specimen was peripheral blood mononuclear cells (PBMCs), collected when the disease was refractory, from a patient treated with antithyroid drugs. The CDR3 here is CASSLYRTAPSSYEQYF. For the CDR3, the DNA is TGTGCCAGCAGCTTATACCGGACAGCCCCCAGCTCCTACGAGCAGTACTTC.